These 25 T cell receptor beta chains were sequenced from one sample in a study of T cells in Graves' hyperthyroidism and ophthalmopathy. The CDR3 regions of TCR beta were amplified from RNA transcripts. The HTBI primer set was used in a first-round RT-PCR of the TCR CDR3. TCRdb called the multiplex PCR reads again in MiXCR, with one record for every CDR3 protein. The table records about 610,000 distinct CDR3 sequences, roughly 15% of them present only once. Sequencing input: blood. These receptor sequences come from a woman in her thirties or forties with Graves' ophthalmopathy.

This clonotype turned up a few times. J is TRBJ2-5 and V is TRBV4-2, with 14 positions matching TRBD2. Germline assignment: CDR1 LGHNA and CDR2 YNFKEQ. This CDR3 has 17 amino acids. The trim removed 6 bases at V and 3 bases at J, leaving 9 bases unmatched. CDR3 protein: CASSRVWGLAGEETQYF. Written as DNA, the CDR3 is TGTGCCAGCAGTCGGGTGTGGGGACTAGCGGGAGAAGAGACCCAGTACTTC.

This clonotype appeared many times. The V and J genes are TRBV10-3 and TRBJ2-5, with D perhaps TRBD1 (6 bases). V dropped 9 bases and J dropped 1 base, with 12 bases sitting between them. CDR1 ENHRY and CDR2 SYGVKD come from the germline V gene. The CDR3 is 13 amino acids. The DNA of the CDR3 is TGTGCCATTTCCCCGACAGGCCAAGAGACCCAGTACTTC. Its translation: CAISPTGQETQYF.

The sample holds many counts of this clonotype. The chain couples TRBV10-2 to TRBJ2-7; 7 bases are a match to TRBD1. CDR3 length: 16 residues. After removal of 0 bases from V and 5 bases from J, the junction contained 10 bases not matched to a gene. Germline V CDR1 and CDR2: WSHSY, SAAADI. CDR3 sequence reads: CASSESTGIFPHEQYF. The CDR3 DNA follows: TGCGCCAGCAGTGAGTCGACAGGGATTTTCCCCCACGAGCAGTACTTC.

This clonotype was recorded many times. The chain is built from TRBV30 and TRBJ1-6; possibly TRBD1 for D (6 bases). This CDR3 is 12 amino acids long. Trimming took off 7 bases at V and 7 bases at J, with 11 bases between the two ends. In germline, CDR1 is GTSNPN, CDR2 SVGIG (reference sequence). The CDR3 is CALGQFNSPLHF. The CDR3 DNA reads TGTGCCTTAGGACAGTTCAATTCACCCCTCCACTTT. The full variable domain, rest sourced from reference TRBV30 and TRBJ1-6, is SQTIHQWPATLVQPVGSPLSLECTVEGTSNPNLYWYRQAAGRGLQLLFYSVGIGQISSEVPQNLSASRPQDRQFILSSKKLLLSDSGFYLCALGQFNSPLHFGNGTRLTVT.

The chain links TRBV6-1 to TRBJ2-7; no clear D. V was cut by 7 bases and J by 4 bases, with 11 bases left in between. The CDR3 is 12 residues long. The germline V gene encodes CDR1 MNHNS and CDR2 SASEGT. As DNA, the CDR3 is TGTGCCAGCACCGACGTAGGGTACGAGCAGTACTTC. Its translation: CASTDVGYEQYF.

The sample holds a few counts of this clonotype. V usage is TRBV27 and J usage is TRBJ2-1; 9 bases are shared with TRBD2. The CDR3 is 17 amino acids. Germline values: CDR1 MNHEY, CDR2 SMNVEV (reference sequence). V shed 9 bases, J shed 3 bases, and the junction held 15 bases outside the gene matches. In nucleotides, the CDR3 is TGTGCCAGTAGTCGTAGCGGGGGAGCGGGGGTCTACAATGAGCAGTTCTTC. Its protein is CASSRSGGAGVYNEQFF.

This clonotype has a count of ten or more. The chain employs TRBV6-2 or TRBV6-3 and TRBJ2-7; D is unclear. The germline V gene has CDR1 MNHEY and CDR2 SVGEGT. This CDR3 has 12 amino acids. Deletions cut 5 bases from V and 3 bases from J, with 8 bases between. CDR3 in amino acids: CASSRAGYEQYF. DNA for the CDR3: TGTGCCAGCAGTCGCGCAGGCTACGAGCAGTACTTC.

This clonotype was counted at least ten times. A much larger clonotype is one base distant, so this may be a read error. The V call is TRBV6-1, the J call TRBJ2-7, with D perhaps being TRBD1 or TRBD2 (5 bases each). Germline V gene data show CDR1 as MNHNS and CDR2 as SASEGT. V was clipped by 0 bases and J by 7 bases, with 7 bases between them. The CDR3 length is 12 residues. The CDR3 nucleotides are TGTGCCAGCAGTGAAGCGGGGGTAGAGCAGTACTTC. Its translation is CASSEAGVEQYF.

This clonotype was recorded a few times. V is TRBV11-1 and J is TRBJ1-2, with TRBD1 identical over 7 bases. The J segment lost 4 bases and the V segment lost 5 bases, leaving 16 bases of the junction unmatched. This CDR3 comprises 17 residues. The germline CDR1 and CDR2 sequences are SGHAT and FQDESV (reference sequence). In nucleotides, the CDR3 is TGTGCCAGCAGCCATCGACAGGGAAGGTATCGGGGCTATGGCTACACCTTC. Translating it yields CASSHRQGRYRGYGYTF.

This clonotype showed up just once. The V gene is TRBV9, the J gene TRBJ1-2, with TRBD1 as a possible D gene (5 bases). This CDR3 has 15 amino acids. V lost 0 bases to trimming and J lost 2 bases, with 11 bases between them. Germline values: CDR1 SGDLS, CDR2 YYNGEE. CDR3 in amino acids: CASSVGLGTNYGYTF. The DNA for the CDR3 is TGTGCCAGCAGCGTAGGGCTCGGGACGAACTATGGCTACACCTTC.

Many counts were recorded for this clonotype. The chain uses TRBV12-3 or TRBV12-4 and TRBJ1-1; tentatively, D is TRBD1 (6 bases). V gave up 1 base and J gave up 1 base, with 10 bases separating them. This CDR3 is 15 amino acids long. The CDR3 loop is CASSLVWGPNTEAFF. The CDR3 nucleotides are TGTGCCAGCAGTTTAGTCTGGGGGCCGAACACTGAAGCTTTCTTT.

The sample holds one count of this clonotype. The chain joins TRBV10-3 to TRBJ1-1, with unresolved D. Trimming left V 5 bases short and J 5 bases short, with 12 bases between. This CDR3 region has 13 residues. Germline CDR1 and CDR2: ENHRY and SYGVKD. The DNA for the CDR3 is TGTGCCATCAGTCCTGCATTGGGAACTGAAGCTTTCTTT. Its protein product is CAISPALGTEAFF.

The J gene is TRBJ1-3, the V gene TRBV10-1; D may be TRBD1 (5 bases). Germline V gene data show CDR1 as WNHNN and CDR2 as SYGVQD (reference sequence). V was cut by 6 bases and J by 2 bases, with 8 bases left in between. This CDR3 contains 13 residues. The CDR3 DNA sequence: TGCGCCAGCAGAGGGGCCACTGGAAACACCATATATTTT. It yields the protein CASRGATGNTIYF.

The chain carries TRBV29-1 and TRBJ2-7, with TRBD2 matching 9 bases. Germline CDR1 reads SQVTM; CDR2 reads ANQGSEA. The CDR3 runs 14 residues. Unmatched junction bases numbered 8, after V lost 4 bases and J lost 4 bases. CDR3: CSVVYSGRGYEQYF. CDR3 sequence (DNA): TGCAGCGTTGTCTATAGCGGGAGAGGGTACGAGCAGTACTTC.

In this sample, this clonotype turned up many times. The V and J genes are TRBV24-1 and TRBJ1-1, with D possibly being TRBD1 (5 bases). Deletions cut 4 bases from V and 8 bases from J, with 13 bases between. This CDR3 contains 13 residues. Germline values: CDR1 KGHDR, CDR2 SFDVKD. The CDR3: CATSETGLGEAFF. The DNA of the CDR3 is TGTGCCACCAGTGAAACGGGGCTGGGGGAAGCTTTCTTT.

This clonotype was seen a handful of times. A much bigger clone sits one base away, suggesting this may be a read error. The conserved closing phenylalanine or tryptophan is absent in this CDR3, likely reflecting a read error. The chain recombines TRBV11-2 with TRBJ2-5; D gene ambiguous. Germline values: CDR1 SGHAT, CDR2 FQNNGV. This CDR3 has 14 amino acids. The V end lost 3 bases, the J end lost 0 bases, and 8 bases lay between the germline ends. The CDR3 DNA reads TGTGCCAGCAGCTTTAATGATTACCAAGAGACCCAGTACCTC. It translates to CASSFNDYQETQYL.

The chain combines TRBV28 with TRBJ2-2, with 15 bases lining up with TRBD2. This CDR3 is built from 17 residues. V lost 4 bases and J lost 1; bases outside the gene matches: 1. Germline values: CDR1 MDHEN, CDR2 SYDVKM. CDR3: CASSSGLAGGNTGELFF. As DNA, the CDR3 is TGTGCCAGCAGTTCGGGACTAGCGGGAGGGAACACCGGGGAGCTGTTTTTT.

V is TRBV5-1 and J is TRBJ1-6, with D unclear. Germline V gene data show CDR1 as SGHRS and CDR2 as YFSETQ. V lost 10 bases and J 7 bases, leaving 15 bases between the germline ends. This CDR3 has 13 amino acids. CDR3 sequence: CASKIDVNSPLHF. Here the CDR3 DNA reads TGCGCCTCAAAAATCGACGTAAATTCACCCCTCCACTTT. The variable domain in full, with the rest retrieved from reference TRBV5-1 and TRBJ1-6, is KAGVTQTPRYLIKTRGQQVTLSCSPISGHRSVSWYQQTPGQGLQFLFEYFSETQRNKGNFPGRFSGRQFSNSRSEMNVSTLELGDSALYLCASKIDVNSPLHFGNGTRLTVT.

Many counts were recorded for this clonotype. The chain uses TRBV28 and TRBJ2-7; no definite D call. The CDR3 has 14 amino acids. With 5 bases removed from V and 3 bases from J, the gap between germline ends came to 14 bases. CDR1 and CDR2 (germline): MDHEN, SYDVKM. The DNA for the CDR3 is TGTGCCAGCAGTCTTGGGTGGGGTTTCTACGAGCAGTACTTC. This sequence encodes CASSLGWGFYEQYF.

This clonotype has just one count. The chain links TRBV7-8 to TRBJ2-5, with D perhaps given as TRBD1 or TRBD2 (5 bases each). The germline V and J ends were trimmed by 1 base and 4 bases, with 13 bases remaining between them. Germline CDR1 reads SGHVS; CDR2 reads FQNEAQ. The CDR3 is 15 amino acids. This CDR3 reads CASSLVGVGGETQYF. The CDR3 DNA is TGTGCCAGCAGCTTAGTGGGGGTTGGAGGAGAGACCCAGTACTTC.

V is TRBV27 and J is TRBJ2-7; TRBD2 might be the D (5 bases). Germline V gene sequence: CDR1 MNHEY, CDR2 SMNVEV (reference sequence). The CDR3 totals 14 residues. Trimming removed 2 bases from V and 2 bases from J, with 10 bases in between. CDR3 sequence: CASSLTRSPYEQYF. The CDR3 DNA is TGTGCCAGCAGTTTAACTAGGTCCCCCTACGAGCAGTACTTC.

This clonotype was found many times. This rearrangement joins TRBV2 to TRBJ1-1; D remains ambiguous. The germline V gene encodes CDR1 SNHLY and CDR2 FYNNEI. The V gene lost 7 bases and the J gene lost 1 base, with 10 bases spanning the gap. This CDR3 spans 13 amino acids. This chain's CDR3 is CASIRRPNTEAFF. The CDR3 nucleotides are TGTGCCAGCATAAGACGACCGAACACTGAAGCTTTCTTT.

This clonotype was counted many times. V is TRBV7-3 and J is TRBJ1-1; 8 bases are shared with TRBD1. The CDR3 loop spans 13 amino acids. V was clipped by 1 base and J by 9 bases; unmatched bases: 4. The germline V gene has CDR1 SGHTA and CDR2 FQGTGA. CDR3 DNA sequence: TGTGCCAGCAGCTTAATCCAGGGGGCCAAAGCTTTCTTT. Protein product: CASSLIQGAKAFF. Complete variable domain (other parts from reference TRBV7-3 and TRBJ1-1): GAGVSQTPSNKVTEKGKYVELRCDPISGHTALYWYRQSLGQGPEFLIYFQGTGAADDSGLPNDRFFAVRPEGSVSTLKIQRTERGDSAVYLCASSLIQGAKAFFGQGTRLTVV.

In this sample, this clonotype turned up many times. The chain joins TRBV27 to TRBJ2-5; 8 positions agree with TRBD1. This CDR3 is built from 16 residues. V dropped 8 bases and J dropped 1; count of bases not matched to a gene: 12. CDR1 is MNHEY and CDR2 is SMNVEV in the germline V gene (reference sequence). CDR3 amino acids: CASGIRGPLVQETQYF. In nucleotides, the CDR3 is TGTGCCAGCGGAATCAGGGGGCCCCTAGTCCAAGAGACCCAGTACTTC.

This clonotype has at least ten counts. The chain links TRBV29-1 to TRBJ1-2, with a possible D match to TRBD1 (5 bases). CDR3 size: 14 residues. V lost 4 bases and J lost 3, with 15 bases in between. Germline V lookup: CDR1 SQVTM, CDR2 ANQGSEA. The CDR3 region is CSVADGRGDYGYTF. The CDR3 coding sequence is TGCAGCGTTGCGGATGGACGGGGCGACTATGGCTACACCTTC.